This T cell receptor (beta chain) was sequenced in a study of blood T cell repertoires in COVID-19. Study overall: From the United States, Italy and Spain came samples of acute and convalescent COVID-19.

The CDR3 is 15 residues long. CDR1 and CDR2 from the germline V gene are MNHEY and SVGAGI. Trimming pared 6 bases from V and 5 bases from J, leaving 20 bases between. In the authors' workflow: From reference gene primer amplification, estimates of nucleated cell counts were derived. Here immunoSEQ multiplex PCR was the method, and the copy in TCRdb shows in-frame clones only, minus some. The V and J calls and clone size come from that table; D and trimming were worked out from the DNA. Here the sample spans about 160,000 clones, 85% being singletons. Sequenced sample: peripheral blood. This sequence was found in a human donor with acute or convalescent COVID-19. The donor label of this sample is uncertain. The chain joins TRBV6-5 to TRBJ2-7; possibly TRBD2 for D (7 bases). The CDR3 spells CASRSSRRGGDEQYF. The CDR3 DNA reads TGTGCCAGCAGATCCTCCCGTAGGGGGGGCGACGAGCAGTACTTC.